Listed below are T cell receptor beta chains from one sample, sequenced in a study of somatic mutations in cytotoxic T cells in rheumatoid arthritis. Assay: immunoSEQ multiplex PCR; the TCRdb copy retains only in-frame clones and omits some. This sample carries tens of thousands of clones, about 86% of them seen once, and the ten largest clones take approximately 17%. Sequencing was done on a sample of CD8+ T cells sorted from blood. The receptors were sampled from a woman aged 45-59 years in good health. CDR3s include the opening cysteine and the closing phenylalanine or tryptophan. D genes are given only for firm matches. The size of a clone is reported for some rows only, either as once, few or many, or as a class for expanded clones.

DNA	CDR3	D	J	size	V
TGTGCCAGCAGTGAAGGGACAGGTCCGACTGAAGCTTTCTTT	CASSEGTGPTEAFF	TRBD1	TRBJ1-1	few	TRBV25-1
TGCAGCGGGGCCCTGTGGCAGGGGAACACCGGGGAGCTGTTTTTT	CSGALWQGNTGELFF	.	TRBJ2-2	.	TRBV29-1
TGTGCCAGCAGCTTAACCTCCGGGGCCTATATATACAATGAGCAGTTCTTC	CASSLTSGAYIYNEQFF	.	TRBJ2-1	.	TRBV7-2
TGTGCCAGCAGTTTAATTTCTGGCAGTGGCAATCAGCCCCAGCATTTT	CASSLISGSGNQPQHF	.	TRBJ1-5	.	TRBV27
TGTGCCAGCAGCTTGGCACCCCGGAAACAGGGTCAGTGGGGGAATCAGCCCCAGCATTTT	CASSLAPRKQGQWGNQPQHF	.	TRBJ1-5	.	TRBV5-4
TGTGCCAGCAGTTTATGGGGTCGGACTAGCGGGGTTTTTGAGCAGTTCTTC	CASSLWGRTSGVFEQFF	TRBD2	TRBJ2-1	once	TRBV27
TGTGCCAGCAGTTTATGGCCCAGGGACAGGGAGGGATATGGCTACACCTTC	CASSLWPRDREGYGYTF	TRBD1	TRBJ1-2	.	TRBV27
TGTGCCAGACCGGGACAGGGGGCGTGGGGGTATGGCTACACCTTC	CARPGQGAWGYGYTF	TRBD1	TRBJ1-2	.	TRBV2
TGTGCCAGCAGTGATCTGGGGAACACTGAAGCTTTCTTT	CASSDLGNTEAFF	.	TRBJ1-1	.	TRBV2
TGTGCCAGCAGCGTAGGCGGGGGGGGCCAAGAGACCCAGTACTTC	CASSVGGGGQETQYF	TRBD2	TRBJ2-5	.	TRBV9
TGTGCCAGTAGCGGGGGACCAGACCCCAATGAGCAGTTCTTC	CASSGGPDPNEQFF	TRBD2	TRBJ2-1	.	TRBV6-4
TGCGCCAGCAGCCAGGGACTAGGGGCCCTACTCAATGAGCAGTTCTTC	CASSQGLGALLNEQFF	TRBD2	TRBJ2-1	.	TRBV4-3
TGTGCCAGCAGCGCCCCCCGGGACAGCGAGCAGTTCTTC	CASSAPRDSEQFF	TRBD1	TRBJ2-1	.	TRBV9
TGTGCCGGCAGCTTAAAAGGGCTGAACACTGAAGCTTTCTTT	CAGSLKGLNTEAFF	.	TRBJ1-1	.	TRBV7-8
TGTGCCAGCAGCTCTCGACAGTCATCGTACAATGAGCAGTTCTTC	CASSSRQSSYNEQFF	.	TRBJ2-1	.	TRBV7-6